Presented here are 2 T cell receptor beta chains from one specimen sequenced in a study of T-cell reconstitution after alpha-beta-depleted transplantation in children. Molecular barcoding with unique molecular identifiers was used for the TCRbeta library. TCRdb used MiXCR to reprocess the PCR reads, holding one entry per CDR3 protein. Among 450,000 to 500,000 distinct CDR3 sequences listed, around 12% were seen once. The sample here was PBMCs from the stem cell graft donor, taken from the stem cell graft. Receptors originate from a human donor who donated a stem cell graft to a child with combined immunodeficiency.

This clonotype was counted a few times. The chain has TRBV28 and TRBJ1-2, with 8 positions matching TRBD1. Germline CDR1 and CDR2: MDHEN and SYDVKM. The junction had 9 bases not matched to a gene; V was cut back by 2 bases and J by 7 bases. The CDR3 covers 15 residues. The CDR3 DNA reads as TGTGCCAGCAGTTTACGAGGACAGGGCAGAAGTGGCTACACCTTC. Amino acid sequence: CASSLRGQGRSGYTF.

This clonotype was seen repeatedly, ten times or more. V is TRBV6-5 and J is TRBJ2-7; D is perhaps TRBD2 (6 bases). The germline V and J ends were trimmed by 4 bases and 4 bases, with 17 bases remaining between them. The CDR3 spans 15 residues. Germline V gene data show CDR1 as MNHEY and CDR2 as SVGAGI. In DNA form, the CDR3 reads TGTGCCAGCAGTTGGACTATCACACACTATTACGAGCAGTACTTC. It encodes CASSWTITHYYEQYF.